This T cell receptor beta chain came from a study of memory CD4+ T cells and cytomegalovirus serostatus (dated by TCRdb to about 2019). In terms of the full investigation: A total of some 33 healthy Belgian adults, of whom 9 were CMV seropositive and about 24 were CMV seronegative, were included in the cohort. CD4+ memory TCRbeta repertoires of a Belgian cohort with known cytomegalovirus serostatus were sequenced in order to replicate a published TCR-based CMV serostatus classifier.

What the research found in general, with its limitations: Only CD4+CD45RO+ memory cells were sequenced, unlike the original study, which covered naive and memory CD4+ and CD8+ populations. The results were read as suggesting that the CMV-associated TCR signature is, for the most part, present in the CD4+ memory repertoire. Of around 150 previously reported CMV-associated TCRbeta sequences, approximately 70 appeared in the CD4+ memory repertoires, each in one to five individuals. CMV serostatus prediction reached a median bootstrapped AUC of around 0.95 with the original framework and 0.75 to 0.92 with a US-trained random forest. A median bootstrapped AUC of around 0.95 with a 95% CI of 0.76-1.00 was achieved on the Belgian cohort by the original-framework classifier.

Single viable CD3+CD4+CD8-CD45RO+ cells were sorted as memory CD4+ T cells on a FACSAria II. To determine CMV serostatus, a Roche Elecsys assay was used that detects serum IgG against CMV pp150, pp28, p38 and p52. After the samples were thawed, total CD4+ T cells were enriched through positive selection using CD4 magnetic microbeads. The samples came from a separate study whose specific focus was interrogating the CD4+ T cell memory repertoire. Peripheral blood mononuclear cells were isolated and cryopreserved according to standard operating procedures, and serum was stored at -80 degrees C. The staining relied on CD3-PerCP (BW264/56), CD4-APC (RPA-T4), CD45RO-PE (UCHT1) and CD8-Pacific Orange (3B5) antibodies, and Sytox blue was used to exclude non-viable cells. Spanning cysteine to phenylalanine, the CDR3 consists of 20 amino acids. Solely the CDR3 DNA is kept, with 60 bases framed from the first base. After removal of 6 bases from V and 5 bases from J, the junction retains 19 bases not matched to a gene. CDR1 and CDR2 are read off the germline V gene as MGHRA and YSYEKL.

Worth noting for this clone: Its antigen is not yet known. No quality values exist for individual bases; no much larger clone is one base distant.

The Quick-DNA Microprep Kit was used to extract genomic DNA from the sorted cells. Amplification of TCRbeta DNA was done with the immunoSEQ hsTCRbeta kit, following the protocol from the manufacturer. An Illumina MiSeq instrument was used to sequence the TCRbeta libraries. In the original analysis: Following removal of out-of-frame sequences, 2 million to 2.5 million distinct TCRbeta sequences were retained, with an average of roughly 70,000 per individual. Each individual was scored using the number of approximately 160 previously reported CMV-associated TCRbeta sequences that the individual carried and the total number of productive distinct TCRbeta sequences. A beta-binomial model was reimplemented in Python, and random forests from scikit-learn, run with default parameters, were trained on data from the US cohort. Classifier performance on the Belgian cohort was summarized as median AUC with percentile confidence intervals calculated over 10,000 bootstrap iterations. TCRdb took this table from immuneACCESS and kept in-frame rearrangements with V and J called. Such tables lack part of the clones; where checked against another copy, unresolved V genes explain under half of the gap, and the rest is unexplained. D and trimming come from the DNA, and the V and J calls and clone size come from that table. Here the sample has 61,000 or so clones; over 60% occur a single time. Around 0.58% of the sample is in the top ten clones.

The sample consisted of memory CD4+ T cells from blood. The receptor was derived from an adult in good health and CMV-seronegative. Some clones in this sample may be carry-over from other donors' samples. This chain joins TRBV4-1 to TRBJ2-1; a stretch of 13 junction bases matches TRBD2. The CDR3 region has the sequence CASRSRPIHTGTSGDNEQFF. Here is the DNA: TGCGCCAGCAGAAGTCGCCCGATACATACCGGGACTAGCGGGGACAATGAGCAGTTCTTC.